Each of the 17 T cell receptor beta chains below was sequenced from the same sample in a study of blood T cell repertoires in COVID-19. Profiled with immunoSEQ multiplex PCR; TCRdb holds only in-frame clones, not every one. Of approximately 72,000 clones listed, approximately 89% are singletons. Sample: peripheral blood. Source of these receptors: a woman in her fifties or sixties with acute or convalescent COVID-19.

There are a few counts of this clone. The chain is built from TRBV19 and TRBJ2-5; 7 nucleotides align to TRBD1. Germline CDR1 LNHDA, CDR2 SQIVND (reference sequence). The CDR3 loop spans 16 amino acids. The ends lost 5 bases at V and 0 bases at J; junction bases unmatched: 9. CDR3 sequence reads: CASSLGADRYQETQYF. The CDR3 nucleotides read TGTGCCAGTAGTCTCGGGGCGGACAGGTACCAAGAGACCCAGTACTTC.

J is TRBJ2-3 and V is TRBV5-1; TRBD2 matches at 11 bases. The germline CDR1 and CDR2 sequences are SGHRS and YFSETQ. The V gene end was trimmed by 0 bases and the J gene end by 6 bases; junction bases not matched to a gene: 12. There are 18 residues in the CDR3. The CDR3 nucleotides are TGCGCCAGCAGCTTGGCTGCCTTGGGACTAGCGGCCCCGGATACGCAGTATTTT. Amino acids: CASSLAALGLAAPDTQYF.

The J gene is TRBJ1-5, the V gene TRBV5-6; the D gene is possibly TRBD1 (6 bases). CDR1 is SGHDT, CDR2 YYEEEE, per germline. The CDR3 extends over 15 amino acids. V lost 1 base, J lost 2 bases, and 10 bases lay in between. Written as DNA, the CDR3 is TGTGCCAGCAGCTTGAGGACAGCTCGCAATCAGCCCCAGCATTTT. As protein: CASSLRTARNQPQHF.

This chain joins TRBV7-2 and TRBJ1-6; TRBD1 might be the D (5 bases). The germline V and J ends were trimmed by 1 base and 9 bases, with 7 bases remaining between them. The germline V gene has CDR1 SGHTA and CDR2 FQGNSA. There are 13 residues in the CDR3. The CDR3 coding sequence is TGTGCCAGCAGCTTAGGAAGGGGTTCACCCCTCCACTTT. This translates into CASSLGRGSPLHF.

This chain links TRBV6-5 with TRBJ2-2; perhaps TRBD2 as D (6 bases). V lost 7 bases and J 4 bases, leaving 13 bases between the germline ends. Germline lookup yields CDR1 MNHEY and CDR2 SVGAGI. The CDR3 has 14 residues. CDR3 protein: CASKTDYSTGELFF. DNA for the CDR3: TGTGCCAGCAAAACGGACTATTCCACCGGGGAGCTGTTTTTT.

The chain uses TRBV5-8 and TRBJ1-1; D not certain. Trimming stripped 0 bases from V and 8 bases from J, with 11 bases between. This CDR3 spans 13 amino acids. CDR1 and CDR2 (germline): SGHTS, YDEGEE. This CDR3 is CASSLGRGGEAFF. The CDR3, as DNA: TGTGCCAGCAGCTTGGGGCGGGGAGGAGAAGCTTTCTTT.

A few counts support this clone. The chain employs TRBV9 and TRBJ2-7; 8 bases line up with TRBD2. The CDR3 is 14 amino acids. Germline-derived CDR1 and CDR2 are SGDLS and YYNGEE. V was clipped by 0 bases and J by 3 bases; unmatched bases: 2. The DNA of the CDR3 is TGTGCCAGCAGCGTAGGACTAGCGAACTACGAGCAGTACTTC. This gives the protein CASSVGLANYEQYF.

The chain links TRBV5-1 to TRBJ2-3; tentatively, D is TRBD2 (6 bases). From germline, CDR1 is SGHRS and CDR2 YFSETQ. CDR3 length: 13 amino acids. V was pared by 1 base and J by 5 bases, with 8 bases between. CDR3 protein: CASSLRGGDTQYF. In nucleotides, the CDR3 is TGCGCCAGCAGCTTGAGGGGAGGAGATACGCAGTATTTT.

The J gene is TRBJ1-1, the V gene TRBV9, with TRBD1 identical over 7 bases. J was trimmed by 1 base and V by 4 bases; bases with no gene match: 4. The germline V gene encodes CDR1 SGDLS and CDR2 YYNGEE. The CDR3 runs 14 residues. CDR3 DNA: TGTGCCAGCAGCTACGGACAGGAGAACACTGAAGCTTTCTTT. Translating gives CASSYGQENTEAFF.

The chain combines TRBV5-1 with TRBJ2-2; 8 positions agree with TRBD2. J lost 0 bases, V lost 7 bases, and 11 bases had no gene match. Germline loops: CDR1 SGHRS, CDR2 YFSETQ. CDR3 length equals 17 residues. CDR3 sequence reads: CASALGVAGSNTGELFF. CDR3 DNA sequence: TGCGCCAGCGCTCTGGGAGTAGCGGGGTCGAACACCGGGGAGCTGTTTTTT.

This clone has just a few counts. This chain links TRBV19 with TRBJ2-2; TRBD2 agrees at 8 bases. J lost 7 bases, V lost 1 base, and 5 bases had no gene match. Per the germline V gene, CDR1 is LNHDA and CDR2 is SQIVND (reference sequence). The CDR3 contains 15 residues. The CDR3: CASSIAASGLGELFF. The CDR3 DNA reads TGTGCCAGTAGTATAGCCGCTAGCGGGCTCGGGGAGCTGTTTTTT.

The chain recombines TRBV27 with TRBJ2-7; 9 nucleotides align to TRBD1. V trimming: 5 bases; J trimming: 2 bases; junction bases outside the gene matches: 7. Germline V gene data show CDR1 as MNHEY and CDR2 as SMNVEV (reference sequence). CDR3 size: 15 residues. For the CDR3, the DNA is TGTGCCAGCAGTCGCAGGGGGACAGGGACCTACGAGCAGTACTTC. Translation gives CASSRRGTGTYEQYF.

CDR3 in amino acids: CASSLVSVRASGETQYF. CDR3 sequence (DNA): TGCGCCAGCAGCTTGGTCTCCGTTCGGGCTAGCGGAGAGACCCAGTACTTC. The chain uses TRBV5-1 and TRBJ2-5; 7 nucleotides agree with TRBD2. The CDR3 consists of 17 residues. Germline loops: CDR1 SGHRS, CDR2 YFSETQ. Trimming at V came to 0 bases and at J to 4 bases, leaving 12 bases not matched to a gene.

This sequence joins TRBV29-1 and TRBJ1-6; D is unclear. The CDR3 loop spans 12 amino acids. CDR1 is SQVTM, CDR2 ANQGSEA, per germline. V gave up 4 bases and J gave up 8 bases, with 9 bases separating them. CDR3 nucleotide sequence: TGCAGCGTTGGGGAGGGCCATTCACCCCTCCACTTT. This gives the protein CSVGEGHSPLHF.

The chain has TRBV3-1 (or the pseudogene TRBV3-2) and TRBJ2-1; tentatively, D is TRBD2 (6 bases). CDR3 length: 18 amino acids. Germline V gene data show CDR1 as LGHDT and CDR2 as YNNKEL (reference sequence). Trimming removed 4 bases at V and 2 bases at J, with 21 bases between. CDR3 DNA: TGTGCCAGCAGCCCACTACTTTCGGCGGCGGGGACCTACAATGAGCAGTTCTTC. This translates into CASSPLLSAAGTYNEQFF.

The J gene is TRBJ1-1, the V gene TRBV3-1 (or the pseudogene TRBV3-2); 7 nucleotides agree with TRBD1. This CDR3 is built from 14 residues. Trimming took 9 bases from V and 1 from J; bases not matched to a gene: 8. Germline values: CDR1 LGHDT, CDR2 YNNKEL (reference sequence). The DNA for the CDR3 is TGTGCCAGTAGCAGGGACAGCCAGAACACTGAAGCTTTCTTT. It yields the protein CASSRDSQNTEAFF.

This CDR3 reads CASSLAGAREQYF. The CDR3 DNA sequence: TGTGCCAGCAGTTTAGCGGGGGCACGCGAGCAGTACTTC. The chain is built from TRBV12-3 or TRBV12-4 and TRBJ2-7, with TRBD1 as a possible D gene (6 bases). The CDR3 runs 13 residues. With 0 bases removed from V and 6 bases from J, the gap between germline ends came to 9 bases.